This T cell receptor beta chain came from a study of naive and memory T cell subsets. Regarding the study as a whole: The RNA method is potentially sensitive to activation and differentiation changes.

Points on this clonotype: Antigen: not known.

TCR cDNA received a 3' ligated oligonucleotide that carried a UMI. Whole blood, 2.5 to 3 ml, came from adult healthy volunteers. Cells were not sorted; total RNA input targeted roughly 1 to 1000 ng. The SP2 primer and nested alpha and beta constant region primers amplified ligated cDNA in four rounds. Blood and skin TCR RNA was reverse transcribed with alpha and beta constant primers. A single record per CDR3 protein comes from TCRdb applying MiXCR to the 5' RACE reads. The table lists roughly 60,000 distinct CDR3 sequences, approximately 8% of them singletons. This sequence originates from a female donor in good health.

DNA of the CDR3: TGTGCCAGCAGTACCCTCGTGGGGCCCGGAGATACGCAGTATTTT. It translates to CASSTLVGPGDTQYF. The chain employs TRBV6-5 and TRBJ2-3, with D perhaps matching TRBD1 (5 bases). Germline CDR1 reads MNHEY; CDR2 reads SVGAGI. The CDR3 runs 15 residues. V was cut by 5 bases and J by 5 bases, with 17 bases left in between.